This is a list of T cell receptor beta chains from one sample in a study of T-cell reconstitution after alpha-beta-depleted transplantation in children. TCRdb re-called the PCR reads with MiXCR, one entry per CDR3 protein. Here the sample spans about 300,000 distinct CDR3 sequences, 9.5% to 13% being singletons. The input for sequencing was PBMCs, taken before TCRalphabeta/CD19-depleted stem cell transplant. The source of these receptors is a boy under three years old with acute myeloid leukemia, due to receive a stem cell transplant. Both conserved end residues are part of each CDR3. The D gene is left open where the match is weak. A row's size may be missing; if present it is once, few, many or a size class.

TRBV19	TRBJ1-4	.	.	TGTGCCAGTAGTTCTCCAAGGAGGAATGAAAAACTGTTTTTT	CASSSPRRNEKLFF
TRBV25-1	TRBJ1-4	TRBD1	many	TGTGCCAGCAGGGGACAGCCCTCCTCAACTAATGAAAAACTGTTTTTT	CASRGQPSSTNEKLFF
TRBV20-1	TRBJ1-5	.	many	TGCAGTGCACCCTTCGGCAGGGCTGGCAATCAGCCCCAGCATTTT	CSAPFGRAGNQPQHF
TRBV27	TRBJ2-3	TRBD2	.	TGTGCCAGCAGTTTATTCGGACTAGCGGCAGATACGCAGTATTTT	CASSLFGLAADTQYF
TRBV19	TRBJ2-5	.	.	TGTGCCAGCAAGCCGGGACGGTTCGGTGAGACCCAGTACTTC	CASKPGRFGETQYF
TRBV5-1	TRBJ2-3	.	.	TGCGCCAGCAGCTTGACGGCGGGGGCGGGCACAGATACGCAGTATTTT	CASSLTAGAGTDTQYF
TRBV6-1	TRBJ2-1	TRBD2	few	TGTGCCGGAAGATCTCTAGCGGGGGGTTACAATGAGCAGTTCTTC	CAGRSLAGGYNEQFF
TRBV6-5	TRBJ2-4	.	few	TGTGCCAGCAGTTACAGTCACGGGGTTGGGAAAAACATTCAGTACTTC	CASSYSHGVGKNIQYF
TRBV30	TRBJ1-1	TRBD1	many	TGTGCCTGGAGGGACAGGGCCACTGAAGCTTTCTTT	CAWRDRATEAFF
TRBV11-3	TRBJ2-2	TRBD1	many	TGTGCCAGCAGCGCCGGACAGGGGCCCAACACCGGGGAGCTGTTTTTT	CASSAGQGPNTGELFF
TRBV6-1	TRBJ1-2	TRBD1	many	TGTGCCAGCAGTGGGCAGGGGGTGTTGAACTATGGCTACACCTTC	CASSGQGVLNYGYTF
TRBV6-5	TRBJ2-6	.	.	TGTGCCAGCAGTTACTTGTGGACAGCCTCCAGCTCAGGGGCCAACGTCCTGACTTTC	CASSYLWTASSSGANVLTF
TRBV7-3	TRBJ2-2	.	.	TGTGCCAGCAGCTTCACCGGGACTCTGAACACCGGGGAGCTGTTTTTT	CASSFTGTLNTGELFF
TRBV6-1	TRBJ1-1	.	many	TGTGCCAGCAGTGAAAGGGAGGTCTACACTGAAGCTTTCTTT	CASSEREVYTEAFF
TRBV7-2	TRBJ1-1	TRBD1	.	TGTGCCAGCAGCTTAAGGGGGACAGTTTTGAACACTGAAGCTTTCTTT	CASSLRGTVLNTEAFF
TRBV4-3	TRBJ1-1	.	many	TGCGCCAGCAGCCAAGATCTGAGGAACACTGAAGCTTTCTTT	CASSQDLRNTEAFF
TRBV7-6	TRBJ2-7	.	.	TGTGCCAGCAGCTTACCCGGACAGGAGCAGTACTTC	CASSLPGQEQYF
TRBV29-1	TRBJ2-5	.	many	TGCAGCGTTGTCCGACAGGCGACGACGGGGGAGACCCAGTACTTC	CSVVRQATTGETQYF
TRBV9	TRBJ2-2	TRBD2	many	TGTGCCAGCAGCGTAGACCCCCGGACTAGCGGAGGGGGCGGGGAGCTGTTTTTT	CASSVDPRTSGGGGELFF
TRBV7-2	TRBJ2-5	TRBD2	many	TGTGCCAGCAGCTTAGGGGGGTATAGCGGGGGGGCCCGAGAGACCCAGTACTTC	CASSLGGYSGGARETQYF
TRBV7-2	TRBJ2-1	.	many	TGTGCCAGCAGCTTAGTCGGGACCGGGTCCTACAATGAGCAGTTCTTC	CASSLVGTGSYNEQFF
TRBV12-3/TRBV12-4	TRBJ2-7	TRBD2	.	TGTGCCAGCAGTTTAGCGGAGGGACTAGCGGGGAACTACGAGCAGTACTTC	CASSLAEGLAGNYEQYF
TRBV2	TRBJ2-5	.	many	TGTGCCAGCGCGAGCTCCGAGACCCAGTACTTC	CASASSETQYF
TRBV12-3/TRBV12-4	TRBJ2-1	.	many	TGTGCCAGCAGGGGGGGACATTCGAACAATGAGCAGTTCTTC	CASRGGHSNNEQFF
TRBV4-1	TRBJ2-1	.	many	TGCGCCAGCAGCCAAGTTACTGACTACAATGAGCAGTTCTTC	CASSQVTDYNEQFF
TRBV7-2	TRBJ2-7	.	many	TGTGCCAGCAGCCCTAAACGTCGTGTTCTAGAGCCGCTCGAGCAGTACTTC	CASSPKRRVLEPLEQYF
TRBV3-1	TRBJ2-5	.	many	TGTGCCAGCAGCACATGGGTCTTAAAGGAGACCCAGTACTTC	CASSTWVLKETQYF
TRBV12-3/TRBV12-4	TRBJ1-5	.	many	TGTGCCAGCAGTTTAAGGGGTTTAAGTCAGCCCCAGCATTTT	CASSLRGLSQPQHF
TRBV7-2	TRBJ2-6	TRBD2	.	TGTGCCAGCACCCGCGGGAGATCTGGGGCCAACGTCCTGACTTTC	CASTRGRSGANVLTF
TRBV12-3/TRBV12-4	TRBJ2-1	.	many	TGTGCCAGCAGTTCCCGTGACCGCAATGAGCAGTTCTTC	CASSSRDRNEQFF
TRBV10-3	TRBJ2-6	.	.	TGTGCCATCAGTGAGAAGAAGGGGGTGATATATGGGGCCAACGTCCTGACTTTC	CAISEKKGVIYGANVLTF
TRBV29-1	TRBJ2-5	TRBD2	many	TGCAGCGTTGGTTCTGGGGGGGGACTAGTATTTGAGACCCAGTACTTC	CSVGSGGGLVFETQYF
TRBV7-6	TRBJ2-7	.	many	TGTGCCAGCAGCCCACGGGGGCTTGGGGCCAGCTACGAGCAGTACTTC	CASSPRGLGASYEQYF
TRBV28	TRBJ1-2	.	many	TGTGCCAGCCTCACTAACTATGGCTACACCTTC	CASLTNYGYTF
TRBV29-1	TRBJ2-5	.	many	TGCAGCGTTGACCAGGATGGGGAGACCCAGTACTTC	CSVDQDGETQYF
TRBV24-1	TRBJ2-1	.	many	TGTGCCACCAGTGGTTTGGGCGGTTCGTCCTACAATGAGCAGTTCTTC	CATSGLGGSSYNEQFF
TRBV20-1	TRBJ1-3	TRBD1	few	TGCAGTGCTGGGACAGGGGTCGGTGGAAACACCATATATTTT	CSAGTGVGGNTIYF
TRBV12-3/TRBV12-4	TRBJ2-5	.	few	TGTGCCAGCAGTTCTATGCAGGGGCGGCAAGAGACCCAGTACTTC	CASSSMQGRQETQYF
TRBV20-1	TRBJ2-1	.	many	TGCAGTGCTTGGAAATACAGGGACGATGAGCAGTTCTTC	CSAWKYRDDEQFF
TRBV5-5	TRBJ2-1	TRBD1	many	TGTGCCAGCAGCTTGGAGGGGGCGCTCTACAATGAGCAGTTCTTC	CASSLEGALYNEQFF
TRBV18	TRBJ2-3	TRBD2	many	TGTGCCAGCTCGGCCGAGACTAGCGGGGGGCCTCAGTATTTT	CASSAETSGGPQYF
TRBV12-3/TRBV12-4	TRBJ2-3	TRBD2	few	TGTGCCAGCGATACCGAGGCCATCGGACTAGCACCAGATACGCAGTATTTT	CASDTEAIGLAPDTQYF
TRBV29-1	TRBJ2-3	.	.	TGCAGCCCCGAGGTCCTGCTCGCTATCACAGATACGCAGTATTTT	CSPEVLLAITDTQYF
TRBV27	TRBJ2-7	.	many	TGTGCCAGCAGTTTCAAATCAAGCTCCTACGAGCAGTACTTC	CASSFKSSSYEQYF
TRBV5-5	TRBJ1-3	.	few	TGTGCCAGCAGCTTAGTAGGGGTGAATGGAAACACCATATATTTT	CASSLVGVNGNTIYF
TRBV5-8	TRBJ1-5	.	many	TGTGCCAGCAGCTTGTGGCAGGTTAGCAATCAGCCCCAGCATTTT	CASSLWQVSNQPQHF
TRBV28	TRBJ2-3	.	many	TGTGCCAGCAGTTTCCCTCTTCGTGATTCGGAGGCGTCGACCTCGGGGGATACGCAGTATTTT	CASSFPLRDSEASTSGDTQYF
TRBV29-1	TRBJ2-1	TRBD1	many	TGCAGCGTTGAAATCCGGACAGGGAATGAGCAGTTCTTC	CSVEIRTGNEQFF
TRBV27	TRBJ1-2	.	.	TGTGCCAGCAGTTTATACCCCCCACGGATCTATGGCTACACCTTC	CASSLYPPRIYGYTF
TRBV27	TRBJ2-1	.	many	TGTGCCAGCAGTTTGGGACCCGGCTACGGTGAGCAGTTCTTC	CASSLGPGYGEQFF
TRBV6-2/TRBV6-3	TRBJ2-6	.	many	TGTGCCAGCAGTTACAGGCCTGGGGCCAACGTCCTGACTTTC	CASSYRPGANVLTF
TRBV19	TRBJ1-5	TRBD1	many	TGTGCCAGTTCTACTGACAGGGCCAATCAGCCCCAGCATTTT	CASSTDRANQPQHF
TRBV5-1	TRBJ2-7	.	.	TGCGCCAGCAGCTTGGCCCGGGACGGCCGCTACGAGCAGTACTTC	CASSLARDGRYEQYF